The rows below give T cell receptor beta chains drawn from one sample of a study of post-analysis software for immune sequencing data. MiXCR, run by TCRdb on the PCR reads, gives a single entry per CDR3 protein. The profile shows roughly 800,000 distinct CDR3 sequences, roughly 30% of them singletons. The specimen sequenced was blood. Source of these receptors: a girl between 10 and 17 years old with multiple sclerosis. The CDR3 runs from the conserved cysteine through the conserved F or W. D genes are given only for firm matches. Some rows mark clone size as missing; the rest say once, few, many or name a class of expanded clone.

cdr3_nt: TGTGCCAGCAGCGTACAAGCGGCCTCCACAGATACGCAGTATTTT
cdr3_aa: CASSVQAASTDTQYF
clone_size: few
v_call: TRBV9
d_call: NA
j_call: TRBJ2-3

cdr3_nt: TGTGCCAGCACCGCAGTGAGGGGGAACACTGAAGCTTTCTTT
cdr3_aa: CASTAVRGNTEAFF
clone_size: few
v_call: TRBV2
d_call: NA
j_call: TRBJ1-1

cdr3_nt: TGCAGCGTTGGGCAGAAACTAGGCTACGAGCAGTACTTC
cdr3_aa: CSVGQKLGYEQYF
clone_size: NA
v_call: TRBV29-1
d_call: NA
j_call: TRBJ2-7

cdr3_nt: TGTGCCAGCAGCCTGACCCGGGACCCCGCGGGTGAGCAGTTCTTC
cdr3_aa: CASSLTRDPAGEQFF
clone_size: few
v_call: TRBV7-2
d_call: NA
j_call: TRBJ2-1

cdr3_nt: TGTGCCAGCAGTTGGTCGTCAGACACAGATACGCAGTATTTT
cdr3_aa: CASSWSSDTDTQYF
clone_size: NA
v_call: TRBV12-3/TRBV12-4
d_call: NA
j_call: TRBJ2-3

cdr3_nt: TGCAGTGCCGACAGACTAGCGCCAGCCTCCTACGAGCAGTACTTC
cdr3_aa: CSADRLAPASYEQYF
clone_size: few
v_call: TRBV20-1
d_call: TRBD2
j_call: TRBJ2-7

cdr3_nt: TGTGCCAGCAGTGACCCGTCCCTAGCGGGAGGGCGTGAGCAGTTCTTC
cdr3_aa: CASSDPSLAGGREQFF
clone_size: few
v_call: TRBV2
d_call: TRBD2
j_call: TRBJ2-1

cdr3_nt: TGTGCCAGCAGTTCGAAGGGGGGAGGCGAAAAACTGTTTTTT
cdr3_aa: CASSSKGGGEKLFF
clone_size: few
v_call: TRBV12-3/TRBV12-4
d_call: NA
j_call: TRBJ1-4

cdr3_nt: TGTGCCAGCAGCTTAGATGGGGGGCGCGGGTTTTATGAGCAGTTCTTC
cdr3_aa: CASSLDGGRGFYEQFF
clone_size: few
v_call: TRBV7-2
d_call: NA
j_call: TRBJ2-1

cdr3_nt: TGTGCCAGCAGCCAACAGGGGAGCCAAGAGACCCAGTACTTC
cdr3_aa: CASSQQGSQETQYF
clone_size: few
v_call: TRBV12-3/TRBV12-4
d_call: TRBD1
j_call: TRBJ2-5

cdr3_nt: TGTGCCATCAGTGCGGGACTAGCGGGAGAAGAGACCCAGTACTTC
cdr3_aa: CAISAGLAGEETQYF
clone_size: few
v_call: TRBV10-3
d_call: TRBD2
j_call: TRBJ2-5

cdr3_nt: TGTGCCAGCAGCGGACTAGCGGGGGCCACCGGGGAGCTGTTTTTT
cdr3_aa: CASSGLAGATGELFF
clone_size: NA
v_call: TRBV12-3/TRBV12-4
d_call: TRBD2
j_call: TRBJ2-2

cdr3_nt: TGTGCCAGCACCAGAGCGGGAGACCTCGTCGAGCAGTACTTC
cdr3_aa: CASTRAGDLVEQYF
clone_size: NA
v_call: TRBV25-1
d_call: TRBD2
j_call: TRBJ2-7

cdr3_nt: TGTGCCAGCAGTTTCTTCGTAATTGGGGCCAACGTCCTGACTTTC
cdr3_aa: CASSFFVIGANVLTF
clone_size: few
v_call: TRBV12-3/TRBV12-4
d_call: NA
j_call: TRBJ2-6

cdr3_nt: TGTGCCACCGATGACAGGGGGGGACAGACCCAGTACTTC
cdr3_aa: CATDDRGGQTQYF
clone_size: few
v_call: TRBV28
d_call: TRBD1
j_call: TRBJ2-5

cdr3_nt: TGCAGTGCTGATACTAATATAGCGGGAGGGCCCCACGAGCAGTACTTC
cdr3_aa: CSADTNIAGGPHEQYF
clone_size: NA
v_call: TRBV20-1
d_call: TRBD2
j_call: TRBJ2-7

cdr3_nt: TGTGCCAGCAGTTACAATGCATTATCCTCAGATACGCAGTATTTT
cdr3_aa: CASSYNALSSDTQYF
clone_size: NA
v_call: TRBV6-5
d_call: NA
j_call: TRBJ2-3

cdr3_nt: TGCAGCCTACAAGCGGAAAGCACAGATACGCAGTATTTT
cdr3_aa: CSLQAESTDTQYF
clone_size: NA
v_call: TRBV29-1
d_call: NA
j_call: TRBJ2-3

cdr3_nt: TGTGCCATCAGTGAGTCGGGTGGGCCGGACCCTCAAGACCGAGAGACCCAGTACTTC
cdr3_aa: CAISESGGPDPQDRETQYF
clone_size: NA
v_call: TRBV10-3
d_call: NA
j_call: TRBJ2-5

cdr3_nt: TGTGCCAGCAGCATCCGGGACAGTCAGGAAAAACTGTTTTTT
cdr3_aa: CASSIRDSQEKLFF
clone_size: NA
v_call: TRBV21-1
d_call: NA
j_call: TRBJ1-4

cdr3_nt: TGTGCCAGCACCCCCACAAGACTGATGAACACTGAAGCTTTCTTT
cdr3_aa: CASTPTRLMNTEAFF
clone_size: few
v_call: TRBV2
d_call: NA
j_call: TRBJ1-1

cdr3_nt: TGTGCCAGCAGCCCGCCCGGACAGATCTCTGGAAACACCATATATTTT
cdr3_aa: CASSPPGQISGNTIYF
clone_size: NA
v_call: TRBV9
d_call: NA
j_call: TRBJ1-3

cdr3_nt: TGTGCCAGCAGTTACTCGTTCACTAGCGGGGGGGATACGCAGTATTTT
cdr3_aa: CASSYSFTSGGDTQYF
clone_size: NA
v_call: TRBV6-5
d_call: TRBD2
j_call: TRBJ2-3